This T cell receptor beta chain came from a study of T cells in Graves' hyperthyroidism and ophthalmopathy. Germline V CDR1 and CDR2: SGHKS, YYEKEE (reference sequence). The CDR3 extends over 15 amino acids. V shed 0 bases and J 0 bases; nucleotides not matched to a gene: 1. Patients were excluded because of uncontrolled infection, other autoimmune disease, pregnancy or lactation. Based on clinical symptoms, serum thyroxine and TRAb, thyroid ultrasound and orbital computed tomography, diagnoses were reached. Amplification of TCR beta CDR3 regions used RNA as the template. RT-PCR in the first round (using the HTBI primer set) targeted the TCR CDR3. TCRdb re-called the multiplex PCR reads with MiXCR, one entry per CDR3 protein. The table has 200,000 to 250,000 distinct CDR3 sequences, approximately 25% seen once. As regards this clonotype: Antigen: not known.

Overall study results and limits: From stable hyperthyroidism, ophthalmopathy was separated by a 13 V-J model.

This sequence originates from a woman between 40 and 55 years old with Graves' ophthalmopathy. Material for sequencing was blood. The J gene is TRBJ1-2, the V gene TRBV5-5; 8 positions agree with TRBD1. Here the CDR3 reads CASSLGQGTNYGYTF. For the CDR3, the DNA is TGTGCCAGCAGCTTGGGACAGGGGACTAACTATGGCTACACCTTC.